This T cell receptor (beta chain) emerged from a study of CD8 T cells in ankylosing spondylitis (dated by TCRdb to 2016 to 2017). A note on the overall study: T cell receptor beta repertoires were profiled in healthy donors and ankylosing spondylitis patients so that disease-linked TCR variants could be found. The whole study cohort included 108 healthy donors and 25 ankylosing spondylitis patients. Peripheral blood was sampled, and synovial fluid was additionally collected from ankylosing spondylitis patients. The investigation overall reported the following: Blood from ankylosing spondylitis patients appeared to be characterized by a TCR beta motif composed of several highly homologous amino acid variants. The disease-linked clones showed a CD8+ phenotype and occurred at relatively low frequencies in peripheral blood. Some of the motif variants had been reported before in the synovial fluid and blood of reactive arthritis patients, a finding that suggests common disease-initiation mechanisms. Significant enrichment of the disease-linked clones was reported in matched synovial fluid samples from ankylosing spondylitis patients.

This clonotype was seen a few times. No antigen is known for it. No base quality information exists; no much larger clone differs at one position. Deletion took 0 bases off V and 0 bases off J, with a span of 7 bases between the germline ends. The germline V gene sets CDR1 to SGDLS and CDR2 to YYNGEE. The CDR3 measures 15 amino acids from cysteine to phenylalanine. Only the CDR3 DNA is retained, 45 bases long and in frame from the first base. TCRdb records Illumina HiSeq 2500 as the sequencer. Quantitative 5'-RACE with molecular barcodes was used to prepare TCR beta libraries. The original pipeline was this. A new computational method, built on a probabilistic model of VDJ rearrangement, was used to identify disease-linked TCR variants. The raw public reads went through TCRdb reprocessing: fastp at Q25, MiXCR clone calling, in-frame beta chains kept. Every entry covers one CDR3 protein and lists the most common genes and DNA from its rows. The V and J calls were determined by TCRdb, not by the authors. This sample gives around 130,000 distinct CDR3 sequences in total; under 20% of them show up just once. Around a third of the sample is held by the ten biggest clonotypes.

The sample consisted of blood, either unsorted or a sorted T cell fraction (not recorded which). The clonotype originates from a male donor with ankylosing spondylitis. The chain is assembled from TRBV9 and TRBJ1-3, with the D gene not confidently named. The DNA is TGTGCCAGCAGCGTAGAAGTAAACTCTGGAAACACCATATATTTT. Its translation is CASSVEVNSGNTIYF.